A selection of T cell receptor beta chains follows, all from one sample in a study of T cells in Graves' hyperthyroidism and ophthalmopathy. MiXCR, run by TCRdb on the multiplex PCR reads, gives a single entry per CDR3 protein. The table shows 600,000 or so distinct CDR3 sequences, with 14% occurring only once. Material for sequencing was blood. The receptors were sampled from a young woman with Graves' ophthalmopathy. The CDR3 runs from the conserved cysteine through the conserved F or W. The D gene is left open where the match is weak. Clone size is not always given. Where it is, it says once, few, many or a class for expanded clones.

d_gene	len	v_gene	abundance	j_gene	CDR3nt	CDR3aa
TRBD1	14	TRBV7-3	.	TRBJ2-1	TGTGCCAGCAGCTTCGGGACAGGCTTCGATGAGCAGTTCTTC	CASSFGTGFDEQFF
TRBD1	16	TRBV6-4	.	TRBJ1-6	TGTGCCAGCAGTCCGACTTTCCGGGACAGGGATTCACCCCTCCACTTT	CASSPTFRDRDSPLHF
.	17	TRBV6-2/TRBV6-3	.	TRBJ2-7	TGTGCCACGAAAGCGGGACAGATACAATTTAAGCCCTACGAGCAGTACTTC	CATKAGQIQFKPYEQYF
.	15	TRBV7-3	many	TRBJ2-3	TGTGCCAGCAGCCCCGGGACATCTATCACAGATACGCAGTATTTT	CASSPGTSITDTQYF
TRBD2	15	TRBV20-1	many	TRBJ2-3	TGCAGTGCTAGTCTAGCGGGAGGGCCGAGAGATACGCAGTATTTT	CSASLAGGPRDTQYF
.	13	TRBV7-9	many	TRBJ2-2	TGTGCCAGCAGCTTAGACGTAAACGGGGAGCTGTTTTTT	CASSLDVNGELFF
.	12	TRBV20-1	many	TRBJ2-7	TGCAGTGCTAGAGAACCGCCGAGCGAGCAGTACTTC	CSAREPPSEQYF
TRBD2	15	TRBV7-2	.	TRBJ2-7	TGTGCCAGCAGCTTAGGGCCTAGCGGGATCTACGAGCAGTACTTC	CASSLGPSGIYEQYF
TRBD2	14	TRBV7-9	many	TRBJ2-7	TGTGCCAGCAGCTTTAGCGGGAGGGCGTACGAGCAGTACTTC	CASSFSGRAYEQYF
TRBD2	15	TRBV7-9	many	TRBJ2-5	TGTGCCAGCAGCGCCGGACTAGCGAGAGGAGAGACCCAGTACTTC	CASSAGLARGETQYF
.	13	TRBV12-3/TRBV12-4	many	TRBJ1-1	TGTGCCAGCAGTTATCGTATGGAGGCTGAAGCTTTCTTT	CASSYRMEAEAFF
.	14	TRBV6-5	few	TRBJ2-2	TGTGCCAGCAGTTACTTCTTCGGGGCCGGGGAGCTGTTTTTT	CASSYFFGAGELFF
.	13	TRBV27	many	TRBJ2-7	TGTGCCAGCAGTTTACTGCCCATTGTCGAGCAGTACTTC	CASSLLPIVEQYF
.	14	TRBV7-2	many	TRBJ2-1	TGTGCCAGCAGAAATCGGACAGTATACAATGAGCAGTTCTTC	CASRNRTVYNEQFF
TRBD2	15	TRBV7-3	many	TRBJ2-1	TGTGCCAGCAGCCCCGGGGGGAGCTCCTACAATGAGCAGTTCTTC	CASSPGGSSYNEQFF
.	13	TRBV5-6	.	TRBJ2-1	TGTGCCAGCAGCTTTAATAGATACAATGAGCAGTTCTTC	CASSFNRYNEQFF